What follows describes a single T cell receptor (beta chain). Its antigen is not identified. Germline V gives CDR1 SGHNT, CDR2 YYREEE (reference sequence). Trimming removed 1 base from V and 6 bases from J; junction bases left unmatched: 8. CDR3 length: 16 amino acids. This record belongs to a study of naive and memory T cell subsets. Study-wide results and limits: The power law exponent of TCR abundance differed between naive and memory cells. Naive repertoires, especially CD8, held a few larger clonotypes, possibly memory cells re-expressing CD45RA. Findings for naive and memory subsets could not be checked against ground truth. Activation and differentiation may alter RNA-based TCR counts.

The beta constant-region primer was an equimolar mix of two oligonucleotides covering TRBC1 and TRBC2. Each CDR3 protein is one row after TCRdb ran MiXCR on the UMI-ligation and nested PCR reads. The table includes 140,000 to 150,000 distinct CDR3 sequences, more than 15% detected once. The sequence derives from a human donor in good health. The sequencing sample was made of naive CD4+ T cells from blood. The rearrangement joins TRBV5-4 to TRBJ2-2; 8 bases align to TRBD1. The CDR3 DNA is TGTGCCAGCAGCTTGCGTAACAGGGGGTCGTCCGGGGAGCTGTTTTTT. Its translation: CASSLRNRGSSGELFF.